The 7 T cell receptor beta chains given below trace back to one sample, sequenced in a study of blood T cell repertoires in COVID-19. TCRdb keeps only in-frame clones here, not all; method: immunoSEQ multiplex PCR. The sample includes about 140,000 clones, 80% to 90% of them seen just once. The sequenced material came from peripheral blood. The source of these receptors is a man in his 60s with active or convalescent COVID-19.

The chain uses TRBV6-4 and TRBJ2-7; a possible D gene is TRBD2 (5 bases). Trimming pared 11 bases from V and 2 bases from J, leaving 16 bases between. Germline loops: CDR1 MRHNA, CDR2 SNTAGT. The length of the CDR3 is 13 residues. The CDR3 region has the DNA TGTGCCTCCAAGGAGGCGGATCCCTACGAGCAGTACTTC. It codes for CASKEADPYEQYF.

CDR3 nucleotides: TGTGCCAGCAGTCTCCCTTCGACAGGGGGCGATGGCTACACCTTC. Its translation is CASSLPSTGGDGYTF. The rearrangement uses TRBV28 and TRBJ1-2; 10 bases are a match to TRBD1. CDR3 length: 15 amino acids. Germline V gene data show CDR1 as MDHEN and CDR2 as SYDVKM. J was trimmed by 6 bases and V by 5 bases; bases with no gene match: 9.

V usage is TRBV19 and J usage is TRBJ1-5; D remains unclear. CDR1 is LNHDA and CDR2 is SQIVND in the germline V gene (reference sequence). This CDR3 comprises 12 residues. The V and J ends lost 6 bases and 2 bases respectively, with 5 bases between them. The CDR3 protein is CASRQGNQPQHF. Written as DNA, the CDR3 is TGTGCCAGTAGACAAGGCAATCAGCCCCAGCATTTT.

The chain couples TRBV27 to TRBJ2-6; 10 bases match TRBD1. This CDR3 is built from 19 residues. In germline, CDR1 is MNHEY, CDR2 SMNVEV (reference sequence). Trimming cost V 1 base and J 2 bases; bases outside gene matches: 8. The CDR3 region has the DNA TGTGCCAGCAGTTTATGGGGCGGGACAGGGGCTGCTGGGGCCAACGTCCTGACTTTC. Residues: CASSLWGGTGAAGANVLTF.

V and J are TRBV7-9 and TRBJ2-5; 9 bases align to TRBD2. Unmatched junction bases numbered 7, after V lost 5 bases and J lost 0 bases. CDR3 length: 16 amino acids. Germline lookup yields CDR1 SEHNR and CDR2 FQNEAQ (reference sequence). Written as DNA, the CDR3 is TGTGCCAGCAGCCCTGGGCTAGCGGGATACCAAGAGACCCAGTACTTC. Protein product: CASSPGLAGYQETQYF.

V gene TRBV6-1 combines with J gene TRBJ2-7; 9 bases are a match to TRBD1. Germline V gives CDR1 MNHNS, CDR2 SASEGT. The CDR3 runs 16 residues. Trimming took 4 bases from V and 0 from J; bases not matched to a gene: 7. CDR3 sequence (DNA): TGTGCCAGCAGTGGCCGAGGGACAGGGCCCTCCTACGAGCAGTACTTC. Its protein product is CASSGRGTGPSYEQYF.

The chain combines TRBV2 with TRBJ1-4; TRBD1 agrees at 8 bases. The CDR3 loop spans 15 amino acids. CDR1 SNHLY and CDR2 FYNNEI come from the germline V gene. Unmatched junction bases numbered 4, after V lost 7 bases and J lost 0 bases. The chain's CDR3 is CASILQGATNEKLFF. The CDR3 DNA follows: TGTGCCAGCATTTTACAGGGGGCAACTAATGAAAAACTGTTTTTT.